This record concerns one T cell receptor (beta chain) sequence. Its antigen is currently not known. No much larger clone exists at a distance of one base, and base qualities are not known. This entry is derived from a study of shared clonotypes between healthy human individuals (dated by TCRdb to about 2020). Regarding the research as a whole: The cohort comprised a couple of women and a few men aged 18 to 49 years. For each donor, CD4 naive and CD4 memory were each given three plates, CD8 naive was given two plates, and CD8 memory was given one plate. To estimate repertoire size and how much clonotypes are shared between individuals, the study performed deep sequencing of blood TCR repertoires from about five healthy adults. Different laboratories and diverse techniques were used to prepare libraries and sequence TCR repertoires, to increase sequencing depth and limit assay-specific biases. Between about 0.9 and 8.9 billion PBMCs per donor were obtained by leukapheresis.

The germline V gene (reference sequence) gives CDR1 as LNHDA and CDR2 as SQIVND. The CDR3, from cysteine to phenylalanine, totals 14 residues. The read is trimmed to its CDR3 DNA, 42 bases read in frame from base 1. Germline trimming: 4 bases from V, 5 bases from J; junction bases outside gene matches: 6. Using the deep immunoSEQ assay, multiplex PCR amplified TCR CDR3 regions from genomic DNA. Genomic DNA extracted from each cell subset was distributed evenly over all wells of several immunoSEQ 96-well plates, and each plate served as one replicate. Each replicate PCR for sorted subsets received approximately 200 ng genomic DNA, equal to 30,000 or so T cell genomes. Purified libraries were measured with a Qubit 3.0 fluorometer, size-checked on a Bioanalyzer 2100, and measured again with the KAPA Library Quantification kit. Every immunoSEQ 96-well plate was sequenced on a separate single-read 150-cycle Illumina NextSeq 550 flow cell. From the authors' description of their analysis: Because the immunoSEQ output included only junctional sequences and no quality scores, the filtering could not be the same as the filtering used for full-length reads. Sequences were annotated with PyIR, a Python wrapper for IgBLAST v1.9, and V/J genes and CDR3 were assigned using IMGT germline references. Any read was removed if the V/J assignment was weak (E-value above 1e-6), the CDR3 was missing, or the read contained stop codons, out-of-frame junctions, or ambiguous translated residues. V3J clonotypes were defined as sequences sharing an identical inferred V gene, J gene, and CDR3 amino acid sequence. Percentage overlap between repertoires was computed as shared unique clonotypes divided by the size of the smaller repertoire. RTK rarefaction, the Chao1 estimator, and Recon v2.1 estimates of unobserved clonotypes were used to assess repertoire richness. OLGA was used to compute generation probabilities for all TCRbeta clonotypes that the gDNA method yielded from a handful of donors. TCRdb limited this immuneACCESS table to in-frame rearrangements with V and J called. A share of clones is missing; checked studies link under half to unresolved V genes, and the rest is unexplained. Clone size and V and J calls were adopted from that table, with D and trimming inferred from the DNA. The sample has approximately 2.5 million clones on record, more than 85% of them singletons. The ten largest clones represent 0.36% of the sample.

Paper-wide results and their limitations: Pairwise subsampling indicated that sequencing depth was expected to affect the degree of clonotype sharing among donors. Sampling was restricted to blood, and TCR repertoires in tissue are likely to differ from TCR repertoires in blood. The small number of donors limited the genetic and exposure-history diversity represented. Higher generation probabilities were observed for clonotypes shared by all four sorted-subset donors than for non-shared clonotypes. Incomplete sequencing was indicated by rarefaction of sorted-subset datasets, despite the large sequencing depth. About 5% of naive CD4, 3.5% of naive CD8, roughly 2.5% of memory CD4, and 0.4% of memory CD8 clonotypes were shared across four donors. Estimated clonotype richness was generally larger for naive than for memory subsets.

Donors were healthy HIV-negative adults with no recently reported acute infections or vaccinations. Only Caucasian adults living in Nashville, Tennessee, USA were represented among the donors. CD4+ T cells were enriched by magnetic negative selection; naive cells were then positively selected on CD45RA, and the negative fraction formed the memory subset. Blood was collected by leukapheresis, and PBMCs were isolated by Ficoll-Histopaque density gradient centrifugation and then cryopreserved in liquid nitrogen vapor phase. Analytical flow cytometry was used to check the purity and quantity of each magnetically sorted T cell population. Genomic DNA was isolated from every sorted fraction and measured by UV absorbance on a Nanodrop 2000c.

This TCR was sampled from a man younger than 35 in good health. Some clones in this sample may be carry-over from other donors' samples. What was sequenced was naive CD4+ T cells from PBMCs. Taken with the paper, the label for cell subset or site translates to: CD45RA+ positively selected. Here the chain combines TRBV19 and TRBJ2-7; TRBD1 agrees with 9 junctional bases. The DNA is TGTGCCAGTAGTACCACAGGGGGCCCCAACGAGCAGTACTTC. Its protein is CASSTTGGPNEQYF. Full variable domain (CDR3 extended with the reference TRBV19 and TRBJ2-7 proteins): DGGITQSPKYLFRKEGQNVTLSCEQNLNHDAMYWYRQDPGQGLRLIYYSQIVNDFQKGDIAEGYSVSREKKESFPLTVTSAQKNPTAFYLCASSTTGGPNEQYFGPGTRLTVT.